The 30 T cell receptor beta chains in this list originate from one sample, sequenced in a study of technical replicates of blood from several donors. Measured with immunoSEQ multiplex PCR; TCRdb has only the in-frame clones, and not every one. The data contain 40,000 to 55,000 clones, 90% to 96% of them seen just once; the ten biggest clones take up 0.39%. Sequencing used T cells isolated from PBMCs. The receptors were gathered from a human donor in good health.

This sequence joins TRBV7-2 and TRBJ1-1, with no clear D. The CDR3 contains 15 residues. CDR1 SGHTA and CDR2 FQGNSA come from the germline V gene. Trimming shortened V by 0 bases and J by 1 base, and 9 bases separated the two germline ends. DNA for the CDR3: TGTGCCAGCAGCTTAGCTGGTGGAGGGAACACTGAAGCTTTCTTT. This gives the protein CASSLAGGGNTEAFF.

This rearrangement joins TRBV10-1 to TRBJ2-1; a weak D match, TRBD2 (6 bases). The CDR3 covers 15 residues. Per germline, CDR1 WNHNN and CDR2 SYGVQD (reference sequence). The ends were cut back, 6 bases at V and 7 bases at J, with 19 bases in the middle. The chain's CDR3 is CASSPEGTGKNEQFF. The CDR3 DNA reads TGCGCCAGCAGCCCGGAGGGAACGGGTAAAAATGAGCAGTTCTTC.

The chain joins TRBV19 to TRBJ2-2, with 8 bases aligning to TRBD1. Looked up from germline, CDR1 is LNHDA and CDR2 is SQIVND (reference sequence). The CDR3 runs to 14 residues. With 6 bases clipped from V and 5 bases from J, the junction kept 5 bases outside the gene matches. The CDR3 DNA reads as TGTGCCAGTAGAGTGACAGGGGCGACCGGGGAGCTGTTTTTT. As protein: CASRVTGATGELFF.

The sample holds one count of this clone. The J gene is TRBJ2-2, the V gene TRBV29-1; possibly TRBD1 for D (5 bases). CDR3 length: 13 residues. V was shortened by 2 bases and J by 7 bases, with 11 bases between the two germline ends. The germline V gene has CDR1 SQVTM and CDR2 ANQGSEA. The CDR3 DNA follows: TGCAGCGTTGAACCAGGGAACGGCGGGGAGCTGTTTTTT. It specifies CSVEPGNGGELFF.

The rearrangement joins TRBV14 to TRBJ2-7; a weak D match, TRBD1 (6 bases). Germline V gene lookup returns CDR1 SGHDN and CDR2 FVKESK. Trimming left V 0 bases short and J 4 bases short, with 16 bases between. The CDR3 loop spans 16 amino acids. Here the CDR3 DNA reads TGTGCCAGCAGCCAAGATCCTAGGACAGATTTGTACGAGCAGTACTTC. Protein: CASSQDPRTDLYEQYF.

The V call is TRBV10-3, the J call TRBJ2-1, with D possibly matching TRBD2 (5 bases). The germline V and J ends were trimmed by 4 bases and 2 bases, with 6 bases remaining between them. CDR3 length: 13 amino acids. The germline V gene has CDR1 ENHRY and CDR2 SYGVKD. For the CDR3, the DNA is TGTGCCATCAGTGGGGAGACCTACAATGAGCAGTTCTTC. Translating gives CAISGETYNEQFF.

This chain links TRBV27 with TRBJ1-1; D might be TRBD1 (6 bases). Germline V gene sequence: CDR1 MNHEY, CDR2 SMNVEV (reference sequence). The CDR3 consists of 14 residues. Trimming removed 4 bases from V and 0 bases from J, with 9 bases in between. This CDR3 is CASSYRAMNTEAFF. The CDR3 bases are TGTGCCAGCAGTTACAGGGCTATGAACACTGAAGCTTTCTTT.

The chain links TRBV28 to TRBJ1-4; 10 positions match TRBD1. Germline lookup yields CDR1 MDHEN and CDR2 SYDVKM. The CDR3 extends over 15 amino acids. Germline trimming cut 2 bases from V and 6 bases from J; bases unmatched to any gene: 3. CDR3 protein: CASSLTGTGDEKLFF. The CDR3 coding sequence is TGTGCCAGCAGTTTAACCGGGACAGGGGATGAAAAACTGTTTTTT.

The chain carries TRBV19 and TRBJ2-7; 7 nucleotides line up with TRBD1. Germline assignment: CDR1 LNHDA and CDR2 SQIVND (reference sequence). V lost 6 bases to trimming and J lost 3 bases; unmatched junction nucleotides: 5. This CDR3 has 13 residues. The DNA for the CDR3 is TGTGCCAGTAGACCCCGACAGGGCTACGAGCAGTACTTC. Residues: CASRPRQGYEQYF.

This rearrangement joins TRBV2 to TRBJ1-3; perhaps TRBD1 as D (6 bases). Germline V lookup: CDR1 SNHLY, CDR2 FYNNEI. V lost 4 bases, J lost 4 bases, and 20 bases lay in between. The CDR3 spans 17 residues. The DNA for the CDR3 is TGTGCCAGCAGTGCAATCTCCGGGACAACGGGCGGAAACACCATATATTTT. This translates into CASSAISGTTGGNTIYF.

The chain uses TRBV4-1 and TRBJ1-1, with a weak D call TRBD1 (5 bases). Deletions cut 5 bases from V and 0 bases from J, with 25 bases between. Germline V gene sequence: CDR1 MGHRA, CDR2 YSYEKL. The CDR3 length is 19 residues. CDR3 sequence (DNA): TGCGCCAGCAGCTATGCGGTCCCGGGGAGGGGTGTCATGAACACTGAAGCTTTCTTT. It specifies CASSYAVPGRGVMNTEAFF.

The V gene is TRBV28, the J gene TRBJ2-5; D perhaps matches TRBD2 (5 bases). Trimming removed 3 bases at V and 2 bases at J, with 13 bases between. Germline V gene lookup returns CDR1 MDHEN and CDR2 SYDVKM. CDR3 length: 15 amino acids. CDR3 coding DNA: TGTGCCAGCAGTTTGGGTTCGAGCGGACAAGAGACCCAGTACTTC. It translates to CASSLGSSGQETQYF. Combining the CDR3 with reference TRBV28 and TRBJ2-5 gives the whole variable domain DVKVTQSSRYLVKRTGEKVFLECVQDMDHENMFWYRQDPGLGLRLIYFSYDVKMKEKGDIPEGYSVSREKKERFSLILESASTNQTSMYLCASSLGSSGQETQYFGPGTRLLVL.

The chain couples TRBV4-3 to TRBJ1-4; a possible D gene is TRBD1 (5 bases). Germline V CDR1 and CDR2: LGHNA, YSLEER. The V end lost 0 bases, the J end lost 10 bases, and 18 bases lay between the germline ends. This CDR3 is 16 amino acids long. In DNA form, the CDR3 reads TGCGCCAGCAGCCAAGAGTCCGGGACCCGGGGGGGAAAACTGTTTTTT. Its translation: CASSQESGTRGGKLFF.

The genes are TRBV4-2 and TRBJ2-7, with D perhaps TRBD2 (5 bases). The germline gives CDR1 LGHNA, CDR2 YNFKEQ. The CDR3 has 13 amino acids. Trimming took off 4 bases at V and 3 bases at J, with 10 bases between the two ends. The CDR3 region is CASSPGIHYEQYF. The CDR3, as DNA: TGTGCCAGCAGCCCGGGAATTCACTACGAGCAGTACTTC.

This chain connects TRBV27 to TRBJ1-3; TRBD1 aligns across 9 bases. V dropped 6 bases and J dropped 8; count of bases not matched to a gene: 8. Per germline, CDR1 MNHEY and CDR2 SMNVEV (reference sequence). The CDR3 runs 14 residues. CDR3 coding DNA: TGTGCCAGCAGACCTACACAGGGGGCTTACACCATATATTTT. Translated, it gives CASRPTQGAYTIYF.

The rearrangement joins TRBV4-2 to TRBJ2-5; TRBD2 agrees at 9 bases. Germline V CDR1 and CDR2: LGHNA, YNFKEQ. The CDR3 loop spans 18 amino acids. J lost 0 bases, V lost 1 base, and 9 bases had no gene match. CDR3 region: CASSQVSGLAGYQETQYF. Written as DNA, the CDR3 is TGTGCCAGCAGCCAAGTTTCAGGGCTAGCGGGATACCAAGAGACCCAGTACTTC.

The CDR3 nucleotides read TGTGCCAGCAGTCGGGCCTATATAGCGGGGGCTAGCACAGATACGCAGTATTTT. Translating gives CASSRAYIAGASTDTQYF. The chain uses TRBV27 and TRBJ2-3, with 9 bases aligning to TRBD2. In germline, CDR1 is MNHEY, CDR2 SMNVEV (reference sequence). The CDR3 sequence is 18 residues long. V lost 5 bases, J lost 0 bases, and 12 bases stayed unmatched.

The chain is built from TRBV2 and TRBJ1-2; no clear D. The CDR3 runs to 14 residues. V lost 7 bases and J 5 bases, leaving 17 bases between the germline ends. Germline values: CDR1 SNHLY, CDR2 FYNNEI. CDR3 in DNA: TGTGCCAGCACCAATCCTGGGAGCGGGTATGGCTACACCTTC. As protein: CASTNPGSGYGYTF.

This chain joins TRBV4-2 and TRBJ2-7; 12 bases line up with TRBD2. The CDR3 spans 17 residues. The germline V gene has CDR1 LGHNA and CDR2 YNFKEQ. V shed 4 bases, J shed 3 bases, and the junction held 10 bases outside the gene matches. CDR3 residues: CASSLPLAGGINYEQYF. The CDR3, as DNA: TGTGCCAGCAGCCTGCCCCTAGCGGGAGGGATAAACTACGAGCAGTACTTC.

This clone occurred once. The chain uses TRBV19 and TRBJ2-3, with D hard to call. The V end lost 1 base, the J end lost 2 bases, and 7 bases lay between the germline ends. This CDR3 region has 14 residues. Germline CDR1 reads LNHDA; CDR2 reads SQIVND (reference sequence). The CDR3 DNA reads TGTGCCAGTAGTATAGGGGCACACACAGATACGCAGTATTTT. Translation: CASSIGAHTDTQYF.

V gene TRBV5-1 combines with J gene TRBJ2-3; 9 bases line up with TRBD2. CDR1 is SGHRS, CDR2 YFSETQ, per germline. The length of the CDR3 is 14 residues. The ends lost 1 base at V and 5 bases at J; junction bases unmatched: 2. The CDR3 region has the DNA TGCGCCAGCAGCTTGCTACTAGCGGGAGATACGCAGTATTTT. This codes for CASSLLLAGDTQYF.

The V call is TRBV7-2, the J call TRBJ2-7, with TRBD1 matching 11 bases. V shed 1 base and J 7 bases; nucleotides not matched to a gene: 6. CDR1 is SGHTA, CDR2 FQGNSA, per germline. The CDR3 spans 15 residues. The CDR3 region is CASSLGGQGGEEQYF. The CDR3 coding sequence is TGTGCCAGCAGCTTAGGGGGACAGGGGGGAGAGGAGCAGTACTTC.

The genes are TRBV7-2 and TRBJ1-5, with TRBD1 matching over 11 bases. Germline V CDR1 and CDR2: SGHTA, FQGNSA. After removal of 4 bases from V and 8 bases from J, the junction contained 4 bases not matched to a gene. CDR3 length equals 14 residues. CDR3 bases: TGTGCCAGCAGCTCGGACAGGGGGCTTAAGCCCCAGCATTTT. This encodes CASSSDRGLKPQHF. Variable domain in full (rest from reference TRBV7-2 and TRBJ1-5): GAGVSQSPSNKVTEKGKDVELRCDPISGHTALYWYRQSLGQGLEFLIYFQGNSAPDKSGLPSDRFSAERTGGSVSTLTIQRTQQEDSAVYLCASSSDRGLKPQHFGDGTRLSIL.

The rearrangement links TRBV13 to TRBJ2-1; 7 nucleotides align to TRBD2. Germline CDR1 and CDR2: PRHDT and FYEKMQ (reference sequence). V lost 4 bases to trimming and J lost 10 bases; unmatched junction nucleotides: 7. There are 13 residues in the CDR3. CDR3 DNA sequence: TGTGCCAGCAGCTCTCGGGAGGTCAACGAGCAGTTCTTC. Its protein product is CASSSREVNEQFF.

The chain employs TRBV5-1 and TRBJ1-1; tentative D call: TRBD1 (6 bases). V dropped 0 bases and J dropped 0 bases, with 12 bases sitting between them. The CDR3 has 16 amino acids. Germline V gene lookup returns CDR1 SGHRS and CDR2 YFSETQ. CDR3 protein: CASSLATGVMNTEAFF. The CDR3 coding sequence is TGCGCCAGCAGCTTGGCGACAGGTGTCATGAACACTGAAGCTTTCTTT.

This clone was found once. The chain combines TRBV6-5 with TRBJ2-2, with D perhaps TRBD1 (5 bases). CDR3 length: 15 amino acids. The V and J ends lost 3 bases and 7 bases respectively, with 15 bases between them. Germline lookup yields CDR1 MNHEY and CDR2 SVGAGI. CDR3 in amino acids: CASSYYAGNVGELFF. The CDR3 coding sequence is TGTGCCAGCAGTTATTATGCAGGGAACGTCGGGGAGCTGTTTTTT.

The CDR3 loop reads CASSYGTVQLPPYGYTF. CDR3 DNA sequence: TGTGCCAGTAGTTATGGGACAGTCCAGCTCCCTCCTTATGGCTACACCTTC. The chain carries TRBV19 and TRBJ1-2; 7 bases are a match to TRBD1. Germline V gene lookup returns CDR1 LNHDA and CDR2 SQIVND (reference sequence). There are 17 residues in the CDR3. The ends lost 5 bases at V and 5 bases at J; junction bases unmatched: 17.

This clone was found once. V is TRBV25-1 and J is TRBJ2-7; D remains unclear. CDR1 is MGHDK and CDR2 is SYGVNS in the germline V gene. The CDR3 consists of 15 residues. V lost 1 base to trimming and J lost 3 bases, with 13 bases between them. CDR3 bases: TGTGCCAGCAGTGAATCCACGGTGGTCTACTACGAGCAGTACTTC. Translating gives CASSESTVVYYEQYF.

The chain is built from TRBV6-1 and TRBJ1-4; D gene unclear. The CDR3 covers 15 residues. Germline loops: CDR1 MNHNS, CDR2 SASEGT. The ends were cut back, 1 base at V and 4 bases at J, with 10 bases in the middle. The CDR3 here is CASSEVAGFNEKLFF. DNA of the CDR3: TGTGCCAGCAGTGAAGTAGCTGGGTTTAATGAAAAACTGTTTTTT.

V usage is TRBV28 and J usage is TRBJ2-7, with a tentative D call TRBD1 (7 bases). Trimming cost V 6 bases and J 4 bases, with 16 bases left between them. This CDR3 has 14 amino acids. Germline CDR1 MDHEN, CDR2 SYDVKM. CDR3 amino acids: CASRLEQGRYEQYF. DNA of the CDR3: TGTGCCAGCAGACTCGAACAGGGGAGGTACGAGCAGTACTTC.